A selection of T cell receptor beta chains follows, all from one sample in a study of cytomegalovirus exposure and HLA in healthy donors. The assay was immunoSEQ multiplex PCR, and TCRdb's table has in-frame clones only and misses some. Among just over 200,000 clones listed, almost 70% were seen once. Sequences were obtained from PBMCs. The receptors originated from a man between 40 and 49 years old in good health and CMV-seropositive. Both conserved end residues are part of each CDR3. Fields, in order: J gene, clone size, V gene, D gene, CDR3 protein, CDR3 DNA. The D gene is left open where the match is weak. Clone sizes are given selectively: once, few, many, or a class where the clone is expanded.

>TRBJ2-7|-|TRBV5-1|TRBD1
CASSPWTGGYEQYF
TGCGCCAGCAGCCCCTGGACAGGGGGGTACGAGCAGTACTTC
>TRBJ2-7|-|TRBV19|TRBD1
CASSLQGGQGADEQYF
TGTGCCAGTAGCCTCCAAGGGGGACAGGGGGCAGACGAGCAGTACTTC
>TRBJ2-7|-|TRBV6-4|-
CASSITYEQYF
TGTGCCAGCAGTATCACCTACGAGCAGTACTTC
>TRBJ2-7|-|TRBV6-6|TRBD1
CASSWTGKGSEQYF
TGTGCCAGCAGCTGGACAGGGAAAGGCAGCGAGCAGTACTTC
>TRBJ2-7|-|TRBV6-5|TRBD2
CASSSLSGGNSYEQYF
TGTGCCAGCAGTTCTCTTAGCGGGGGGAACTCCTACGAGCAGTACTTC
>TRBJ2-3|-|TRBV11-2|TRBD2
CASSFTSGSTDTQYF
TGTGCCAGCAGCTTTACTAGCGGCTCTACAGATACGCAGTATTTT
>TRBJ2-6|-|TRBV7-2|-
CATRYSGANVLTF
TGTGCCACCCGGTACTCTGGGGCCAACGTCCTGACTTTC
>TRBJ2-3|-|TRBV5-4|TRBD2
CASSLGGLAGLTDTQYF
TGTGCCAGCAGCTTGGGGGGACTAGCAGGGCTTACAGATACGCAGTATTTT
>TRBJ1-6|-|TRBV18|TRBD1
CASSPGDRGRPYNSPLHF
TGTGCCAGCTCACCGGGGGACAGGGGGCGTCCCTATAATTCACCCCTCCACTTT
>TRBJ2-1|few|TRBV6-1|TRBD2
CAARLAGEVNEQFF
TGTGCCGCAAGACTAGCGGGGGAAGTCAATGAGCAGTTCTTC
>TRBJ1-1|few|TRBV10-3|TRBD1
CATSETGKTEAFF
TGTGCCACCTCCGAGACAGGGAAGACTGAAGCTTTCTTT